This T cell receptor (beta chain) appears in the sequencing data of a study of blood T cell repertoires in COVID-19. Profiling relied on immunoSEQ multiplex PCR, and the TCRdb table lists in-frame clones only, not all of them. Of some 150,000 clones in the sample, 65% to 85% were seen once. V was clipped by 3 bases and J by 3 bases; unmatched bases: 4. The CDR3 has 14 amino acids. Germline CDR1 reads MNHEY; CDR2 reads SVGEGT. The genes are TRBV6-2 or TRBV6-3 and TRBJ2-7; 8 positions match TRBD1. This TCR came from a man aged 45-65 years with active or convalescent COVID-19. Sequenced: peripheral blood. This CDR3 reads CASSYSQGGYEQYF. The CDR3 coding sequence is TGTGCCAGCAGTTATTCACAGGGGGGCTACGAGCAGTACTTC.